Given below is one T cell receptor beta chain in context. This specimen belongs to a study of blood T cell repertoires in COVID-19. As handled by the study authors: Scientists estimated how many nucleated cells there were by amplifying reference gene primers. The method was immunoSEQ multiplex PCR; TCRdb's version includes in-frame clones alone and lacks a portion of them. V and J calls plus clone size are reproduced from that table; the DNA served to infer D and trimming. The sample lists approximately 160,000 clones; 76% were seen once. Trimming pared 0 bases from V and 5 bases from J, leaving 17 bases between. CDR1 is SGHTS, CDR2 YDEGEE, per germline. CDR3 length: 16 amino acids.

This chain links TRBV5-8 with TRBJ1-2; maybe TRBD1 (5 bases). This TCR was recovered from a woman of 80 years or more with acute or convalescent COVID-19. The sequenced sample was peripheral blood. CDR3 residues: CASSLGMGLRVYGYTF. CDR3 in DNA: TGTGCCAGCAGCTTGGGTATGGGACTTCGGGTTTATGGCTACACCTTC. The variable domain in full, completed from reference TRBV5-8 and TRBJ1-2, reads EAGVTQSPTHLIKTRGQQATLRCSPISGHTSVYWYQQALGLGLQFLLWYDEGEERNRGNFPPRFSGRQFPNYSSELNVNALELEDSALYLCASSLGMGLRVYGYTFGSGTRLTVV.